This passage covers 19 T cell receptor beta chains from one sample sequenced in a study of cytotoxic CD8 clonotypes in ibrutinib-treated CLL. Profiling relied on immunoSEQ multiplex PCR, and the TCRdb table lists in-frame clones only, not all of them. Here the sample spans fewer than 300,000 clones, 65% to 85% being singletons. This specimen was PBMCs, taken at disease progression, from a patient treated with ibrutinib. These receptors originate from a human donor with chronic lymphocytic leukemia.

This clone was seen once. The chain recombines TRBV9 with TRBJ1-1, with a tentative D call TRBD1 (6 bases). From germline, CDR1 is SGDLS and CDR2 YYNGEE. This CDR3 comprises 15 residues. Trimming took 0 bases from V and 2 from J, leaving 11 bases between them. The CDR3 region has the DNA TGTGCCAGCAGCGTAGATGGAGGGACAAACACTGAAGCTTTCTTT. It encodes CASSVDGGTNTEAFF.

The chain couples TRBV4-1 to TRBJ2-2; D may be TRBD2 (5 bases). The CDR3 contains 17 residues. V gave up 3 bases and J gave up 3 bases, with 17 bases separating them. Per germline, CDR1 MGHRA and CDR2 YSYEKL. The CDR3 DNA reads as TGCGCCAGCAGCCAGCGGGCACTGGGAATGGACACCGGGGAGCTGTTTTTT. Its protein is CASSQRALGMDTGELFF.

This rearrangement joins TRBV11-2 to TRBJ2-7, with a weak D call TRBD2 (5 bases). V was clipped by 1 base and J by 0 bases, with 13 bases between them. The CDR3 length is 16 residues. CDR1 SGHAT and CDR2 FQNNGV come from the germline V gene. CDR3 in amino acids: CASSLGRQQSSYEQYF. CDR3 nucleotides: TGTGCCAGCAGCTTAGGGAGGCAGCAAAGCTCCTACGAGCAGTACTTC.

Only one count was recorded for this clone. The CDR3 here is CASSLAGTGTNEQYF. CDR3 coding DNA: TGTGCCAGCAGCTTGGCGGGGACAGGGACCAACGAGCAGTACTTC. The chain combines TRBV5-4 with TRBJ2-7, with TRBD1 identical over 9 bases. The V gene end was trimmed by 0 bases and the J gene end by 5 bases; junction bases not matched to a gene: 6. The CDR3 is made up of 15 amino acids. The germline CDR1 and CDR2 sequences are SGHNT and YYREEE (reference sequence).

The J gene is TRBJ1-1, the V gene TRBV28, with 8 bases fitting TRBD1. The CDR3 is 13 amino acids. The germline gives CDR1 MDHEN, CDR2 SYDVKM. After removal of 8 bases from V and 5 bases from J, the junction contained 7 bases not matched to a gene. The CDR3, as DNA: TGTGCCAGCGGAGACAGGGGAAGAACTGAAGCTTTCTTT. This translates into CASGDRGRTEAFF. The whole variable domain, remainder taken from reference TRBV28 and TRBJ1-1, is DVKVTQSSRYLVKRTGEKVFLECVQDMDHENMFWYRQDPGLGLRLIYFSYDVKMKEKGDIPEGYSVSREKKERFSLILESASTNQTSMYLCASGDRGRTEAFFGQGTRLTVV.

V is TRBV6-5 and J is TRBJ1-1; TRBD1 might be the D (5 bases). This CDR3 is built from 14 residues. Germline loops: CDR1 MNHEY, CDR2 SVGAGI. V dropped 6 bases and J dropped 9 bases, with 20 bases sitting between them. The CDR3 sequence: CASSPPGDPAKAFF. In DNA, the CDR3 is TGTGCCAGCAGCCCTCCTGGGGACCCAGCGAAAGCTTTCTTT.

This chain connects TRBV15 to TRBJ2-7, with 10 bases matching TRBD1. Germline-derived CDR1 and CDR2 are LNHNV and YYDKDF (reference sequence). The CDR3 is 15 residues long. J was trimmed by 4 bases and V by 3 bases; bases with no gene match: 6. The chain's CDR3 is CATSRDRGSSYEQYF. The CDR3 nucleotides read TGTGCCACCAGCAGGGACAGGGGGTCTTCTTACGAGCAGTACTTC.

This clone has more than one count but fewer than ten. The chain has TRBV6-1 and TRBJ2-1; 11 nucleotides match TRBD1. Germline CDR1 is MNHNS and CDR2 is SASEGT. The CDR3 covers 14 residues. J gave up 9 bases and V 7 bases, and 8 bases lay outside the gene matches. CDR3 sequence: CASILGQGVGEQFF. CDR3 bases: TGTGCCAGCATCCTGGGACAGGGGGTTGGTGAGCAGTTCTTC.

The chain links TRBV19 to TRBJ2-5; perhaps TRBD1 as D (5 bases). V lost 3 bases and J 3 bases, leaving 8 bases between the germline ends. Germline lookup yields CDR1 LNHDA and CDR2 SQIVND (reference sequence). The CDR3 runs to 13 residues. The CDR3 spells CASSILGEETQYF. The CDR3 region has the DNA TGTGCCAGTAGTATCTTAGGGGAAGAGACCCAGTACTTC. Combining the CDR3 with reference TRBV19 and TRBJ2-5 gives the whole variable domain DGGITQSPKYLFRKEGQNVTLSCEQNLNHDAMYWYRQDPGQGLRLIYYSQIVNDFQKGDIAEGYSVSREKKESFPLTVTSAQKNPTAFYLCASSILGEETQYFGPGTRLLVL.

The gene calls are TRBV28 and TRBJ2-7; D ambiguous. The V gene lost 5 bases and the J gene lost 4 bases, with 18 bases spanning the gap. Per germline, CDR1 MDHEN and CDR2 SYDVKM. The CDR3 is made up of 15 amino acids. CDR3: CASSLGSTIPYEQYF. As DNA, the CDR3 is TGTGCCAGCAGTCTAGGGTCCACCATCCCATACGAGCAGTACTTC. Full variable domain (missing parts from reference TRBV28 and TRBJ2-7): DVKVTQSSRYLVKRTGEKVFLECVQDMDHENMFWYRQDPGLGLRLIYFSYDVKMKEKGDIPEGYSVSREKKERFSLILESASTNQTSMYLCASSLGSTIPYEQYFGPGTRLTVT.

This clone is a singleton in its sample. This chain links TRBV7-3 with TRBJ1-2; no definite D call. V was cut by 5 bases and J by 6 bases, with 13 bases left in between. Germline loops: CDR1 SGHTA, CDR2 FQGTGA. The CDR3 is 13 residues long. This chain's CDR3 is CASSPSRGDGYTF. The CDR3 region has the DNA TGTGCCAGCAGCCCATCTCGAGGAGATGGCTACACCTTC.

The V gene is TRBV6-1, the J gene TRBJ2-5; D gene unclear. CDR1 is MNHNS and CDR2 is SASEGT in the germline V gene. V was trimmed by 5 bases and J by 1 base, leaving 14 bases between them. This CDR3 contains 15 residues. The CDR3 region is CASSTTPMAQETQYF. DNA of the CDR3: TGTGCCAGCAGTACCACCCCGATGGCCCAAGAGACCCAGTACTTC.

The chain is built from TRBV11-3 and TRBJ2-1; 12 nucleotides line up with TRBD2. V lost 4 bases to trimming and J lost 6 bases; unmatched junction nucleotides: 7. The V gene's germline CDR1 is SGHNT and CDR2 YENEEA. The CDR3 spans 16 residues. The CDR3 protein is CASSSRLAGVGNEQFF. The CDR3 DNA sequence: TGTGCCAGCAGCTCTCGACTAGCGGGAGTTGGCAATGAGCAGTTCTTC.

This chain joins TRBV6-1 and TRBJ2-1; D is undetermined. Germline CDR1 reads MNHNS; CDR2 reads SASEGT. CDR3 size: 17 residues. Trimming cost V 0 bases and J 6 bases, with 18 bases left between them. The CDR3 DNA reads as TGTGCCAGCAGTGAAGCCAGTGGGCTTCTCTATCGCAATGAGCAGTTCTTC. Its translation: CASSEASGLLYRNEQFF.

The CDR3 DNA sequence: TGTGCCAGCAGCCCCCTACGGCTAGGAGCTAAAGCCAAAAACATTCAGTACTTC. Translating it yields CASSPLRLGAKAKNIQYF. This chain joins TRBV28 and TRBJ2-4; D not resolved. This CDR3 spans 18 amino acids. Trimming shortened V by 6 bases and J by 0 bases, and 21 bases separated the two germline ends. Germline lookup yields CDR1 MDHEN and CDR2 SYDVKM.

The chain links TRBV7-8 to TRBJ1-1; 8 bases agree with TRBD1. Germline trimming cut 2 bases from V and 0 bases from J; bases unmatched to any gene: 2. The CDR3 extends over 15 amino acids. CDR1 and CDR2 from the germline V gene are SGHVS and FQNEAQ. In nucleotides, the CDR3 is TGTGCCAGCAGCTTACAGGGGGCTTTGAACACTGAAGCTTTCTTT. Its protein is CASSLQGALNTEAFF.

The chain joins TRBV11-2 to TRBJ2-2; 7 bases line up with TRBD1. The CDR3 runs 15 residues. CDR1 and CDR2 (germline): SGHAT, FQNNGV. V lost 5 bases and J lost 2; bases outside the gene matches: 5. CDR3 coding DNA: TGTGCCAGCAGCGCGACAGGGTATAACACCGGGGAGCTGTTTTTT. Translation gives CASSATGYNTGELFF. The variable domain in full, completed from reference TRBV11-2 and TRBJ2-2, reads EAGVAQSPRYKIIEKRQSVAFWCNPISGHATLYWYQQILGQGPKLLIQFQNNGVVDDSQLPKDRFSAERLKGVDSTLKIQPAKLEDSAVYLCASSATGYNTGELFFGEGSRLTVL.

Here the CDR3 DNA reads TGTGCCAGCACCACAGGGGGCCTCCTGCTGGAGCAGTACTTC. Translation gives CASTTGGLLLEQYF. The rearrangement uses TRBV5-6 and TRBJ2-7; 9 bases agree with TRBD1. The CDR3 sequence is 14 residues long. The V segment lost 6 bases and the J segment 7 bases; nucleotides outside the gene matches: 11. Per germline, CDR1 SGHDT and CDR2 YYEEEE.

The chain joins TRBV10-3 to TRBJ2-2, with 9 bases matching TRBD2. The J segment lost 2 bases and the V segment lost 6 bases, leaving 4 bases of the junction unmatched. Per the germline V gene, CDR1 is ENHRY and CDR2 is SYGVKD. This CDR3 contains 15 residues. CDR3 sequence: CAIRSGGINTGELFF. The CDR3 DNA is TGTGCCATCAGGAGCGGGGGGATAAACACCGGGGAGCTGTTTTTT.